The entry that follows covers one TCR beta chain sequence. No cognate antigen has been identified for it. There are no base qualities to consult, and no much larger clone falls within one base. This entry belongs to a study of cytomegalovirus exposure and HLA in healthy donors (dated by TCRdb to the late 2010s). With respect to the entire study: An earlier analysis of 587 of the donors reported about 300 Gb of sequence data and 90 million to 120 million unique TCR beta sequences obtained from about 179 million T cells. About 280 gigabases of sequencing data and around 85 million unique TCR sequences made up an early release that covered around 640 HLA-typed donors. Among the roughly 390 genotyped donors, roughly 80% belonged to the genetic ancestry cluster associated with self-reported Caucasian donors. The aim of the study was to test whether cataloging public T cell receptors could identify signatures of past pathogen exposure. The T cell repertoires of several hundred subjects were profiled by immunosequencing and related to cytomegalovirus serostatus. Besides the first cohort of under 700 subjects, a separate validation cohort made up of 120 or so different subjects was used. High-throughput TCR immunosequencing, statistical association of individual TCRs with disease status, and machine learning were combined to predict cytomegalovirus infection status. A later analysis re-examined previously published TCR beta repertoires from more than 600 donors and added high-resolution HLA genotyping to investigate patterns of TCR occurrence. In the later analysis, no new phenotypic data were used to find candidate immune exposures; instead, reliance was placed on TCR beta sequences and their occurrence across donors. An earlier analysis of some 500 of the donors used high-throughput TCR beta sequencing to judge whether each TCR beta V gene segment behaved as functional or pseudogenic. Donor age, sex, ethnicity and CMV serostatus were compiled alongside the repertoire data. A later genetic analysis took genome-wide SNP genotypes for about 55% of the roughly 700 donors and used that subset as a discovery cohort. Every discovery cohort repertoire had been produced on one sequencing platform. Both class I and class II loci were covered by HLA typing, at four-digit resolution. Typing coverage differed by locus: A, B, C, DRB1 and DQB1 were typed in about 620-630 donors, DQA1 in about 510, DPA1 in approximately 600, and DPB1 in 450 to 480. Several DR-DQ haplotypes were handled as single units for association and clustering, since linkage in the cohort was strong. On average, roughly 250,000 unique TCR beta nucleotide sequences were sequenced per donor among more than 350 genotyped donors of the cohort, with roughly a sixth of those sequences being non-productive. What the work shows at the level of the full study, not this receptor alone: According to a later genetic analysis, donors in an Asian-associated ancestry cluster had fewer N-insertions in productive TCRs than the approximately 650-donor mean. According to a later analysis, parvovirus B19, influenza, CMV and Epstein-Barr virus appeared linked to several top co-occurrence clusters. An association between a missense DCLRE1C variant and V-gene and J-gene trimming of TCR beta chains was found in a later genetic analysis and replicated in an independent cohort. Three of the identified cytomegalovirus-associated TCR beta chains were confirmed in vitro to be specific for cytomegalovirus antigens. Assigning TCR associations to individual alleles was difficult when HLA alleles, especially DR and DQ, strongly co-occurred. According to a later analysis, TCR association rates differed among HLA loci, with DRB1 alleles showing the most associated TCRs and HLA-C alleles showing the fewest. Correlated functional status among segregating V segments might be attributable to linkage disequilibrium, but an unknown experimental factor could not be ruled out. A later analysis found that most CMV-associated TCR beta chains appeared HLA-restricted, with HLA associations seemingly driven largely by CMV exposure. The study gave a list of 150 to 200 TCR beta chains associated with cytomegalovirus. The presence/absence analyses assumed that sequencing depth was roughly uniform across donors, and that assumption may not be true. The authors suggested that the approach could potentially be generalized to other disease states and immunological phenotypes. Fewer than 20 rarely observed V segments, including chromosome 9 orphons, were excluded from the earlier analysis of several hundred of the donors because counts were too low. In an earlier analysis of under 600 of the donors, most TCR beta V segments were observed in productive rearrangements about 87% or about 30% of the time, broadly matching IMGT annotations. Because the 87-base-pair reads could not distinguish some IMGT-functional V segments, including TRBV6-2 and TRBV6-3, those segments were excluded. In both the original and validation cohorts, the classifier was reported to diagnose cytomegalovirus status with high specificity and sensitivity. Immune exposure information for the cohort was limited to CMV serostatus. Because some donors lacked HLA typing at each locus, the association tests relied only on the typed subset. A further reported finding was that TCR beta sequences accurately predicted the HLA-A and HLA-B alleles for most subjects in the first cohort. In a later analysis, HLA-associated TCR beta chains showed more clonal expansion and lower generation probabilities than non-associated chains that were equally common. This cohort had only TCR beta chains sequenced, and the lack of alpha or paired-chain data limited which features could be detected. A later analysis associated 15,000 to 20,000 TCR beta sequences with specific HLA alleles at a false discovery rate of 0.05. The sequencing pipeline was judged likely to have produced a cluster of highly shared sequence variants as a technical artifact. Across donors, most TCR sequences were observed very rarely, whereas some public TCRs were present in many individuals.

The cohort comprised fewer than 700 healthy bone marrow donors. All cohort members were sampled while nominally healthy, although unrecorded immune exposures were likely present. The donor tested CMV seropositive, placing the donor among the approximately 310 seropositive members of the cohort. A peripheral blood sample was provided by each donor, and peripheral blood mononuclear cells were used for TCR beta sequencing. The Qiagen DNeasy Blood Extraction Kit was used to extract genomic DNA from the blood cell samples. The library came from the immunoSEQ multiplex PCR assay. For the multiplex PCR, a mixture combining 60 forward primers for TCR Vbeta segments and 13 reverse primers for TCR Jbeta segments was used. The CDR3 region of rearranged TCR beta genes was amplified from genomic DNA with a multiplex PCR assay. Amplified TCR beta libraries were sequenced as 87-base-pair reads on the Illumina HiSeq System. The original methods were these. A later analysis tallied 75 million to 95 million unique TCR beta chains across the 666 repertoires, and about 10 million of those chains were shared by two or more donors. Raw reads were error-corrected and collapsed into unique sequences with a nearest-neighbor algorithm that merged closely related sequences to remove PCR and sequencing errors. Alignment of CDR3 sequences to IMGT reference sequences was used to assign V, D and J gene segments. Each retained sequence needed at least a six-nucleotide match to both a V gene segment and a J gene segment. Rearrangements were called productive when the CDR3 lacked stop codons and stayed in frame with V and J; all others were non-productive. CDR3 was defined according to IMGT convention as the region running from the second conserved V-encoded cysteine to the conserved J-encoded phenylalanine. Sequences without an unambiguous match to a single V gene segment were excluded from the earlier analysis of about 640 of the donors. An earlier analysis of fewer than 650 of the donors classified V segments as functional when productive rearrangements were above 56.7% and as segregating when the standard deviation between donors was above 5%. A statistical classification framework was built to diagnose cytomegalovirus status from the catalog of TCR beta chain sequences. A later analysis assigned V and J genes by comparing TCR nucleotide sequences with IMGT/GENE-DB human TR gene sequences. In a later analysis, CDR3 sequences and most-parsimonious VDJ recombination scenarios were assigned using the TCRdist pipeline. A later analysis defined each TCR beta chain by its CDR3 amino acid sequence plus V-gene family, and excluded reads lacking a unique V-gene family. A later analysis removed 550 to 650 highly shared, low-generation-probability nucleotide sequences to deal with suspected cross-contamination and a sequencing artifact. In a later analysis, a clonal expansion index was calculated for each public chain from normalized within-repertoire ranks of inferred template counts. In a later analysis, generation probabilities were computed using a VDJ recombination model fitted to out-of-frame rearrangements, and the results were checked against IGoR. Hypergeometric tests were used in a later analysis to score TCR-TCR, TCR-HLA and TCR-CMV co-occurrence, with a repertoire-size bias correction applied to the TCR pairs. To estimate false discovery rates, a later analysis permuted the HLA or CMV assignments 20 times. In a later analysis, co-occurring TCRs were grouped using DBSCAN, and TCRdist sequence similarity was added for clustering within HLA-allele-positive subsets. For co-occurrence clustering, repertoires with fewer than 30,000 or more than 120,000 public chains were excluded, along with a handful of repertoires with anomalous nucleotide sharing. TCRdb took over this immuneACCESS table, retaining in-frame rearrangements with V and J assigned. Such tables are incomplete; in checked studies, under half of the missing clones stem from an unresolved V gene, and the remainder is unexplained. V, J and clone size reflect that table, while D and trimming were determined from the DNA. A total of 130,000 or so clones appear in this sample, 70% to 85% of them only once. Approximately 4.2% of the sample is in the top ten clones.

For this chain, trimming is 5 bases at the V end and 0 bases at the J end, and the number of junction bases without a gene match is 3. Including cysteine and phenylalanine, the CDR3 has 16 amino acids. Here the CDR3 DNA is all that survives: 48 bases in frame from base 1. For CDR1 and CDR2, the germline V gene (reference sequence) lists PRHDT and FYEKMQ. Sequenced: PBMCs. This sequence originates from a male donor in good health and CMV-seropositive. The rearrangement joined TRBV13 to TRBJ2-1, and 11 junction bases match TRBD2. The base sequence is TGTGCCAGCAGCCCAACTAGCGGGAGCTCCTACAATGAGCAGTTCTTC. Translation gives CASSPTSGSSYNEQFF. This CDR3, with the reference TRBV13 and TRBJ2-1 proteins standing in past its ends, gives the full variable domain AAGVIQSPRHLIKEKRETATLKCYPIPRHDTVYWYQQGPGQDPQFLISFYEKMQSDKGSIPDRFSAQQFSDYHSELNMSSLELGDSALYFCASSPTSGSSYNEQFFGPGTRLTVL.